These 7 T cell receptor beta chains were sequenced from one sample in a study of T cells in localized non-small cell lung cancer. The method was immunoSEQ multiplex PCR; TCRdb's version includes in-frame clones alone and lacks a portion of them. Counted here are 20,000 to 25,000 clones, approximately 88% occurring once; the ten biggest clones make up 10% to 15%. The sequences come from peripheral blood, collected before any cancer treatment. Every receptor here comes from a male donor aged 60 or over with stage I lung adenocarcinoma.

V and J are TRBV18 and TRBJ2-6, with TRBD1 identical over 8 bases. CDR1 and CDR2 (germline): KGHSH, LQKENI. The CDR3 runs 18 residues. Trimming removed 0 bases from V and 0 bases from J; junction bases left unmatched: 4. DNA for the CDR3: TGTGCCAGCTCACCACCCAGGACAGGGTACTCTGGGGCCAACGTCCTGACTTTC. It yields the protein CASSPPRTGYSGANVLTF.

The chain links TRBV15 to TRBJ2-3; D uncertain. V shed 1 base and J shed 2 bases, with 10 bases lying between them. Germline CDR1 is LNHNV and CDR2 is YYDKDF (reference sequence). The CDR3 is 15 residues long. This CDR3 reads CATSRVRKDTDTQYF. The CDR3 DNA sequence: TGTGCCACCAGCAGAGTGCGGAAAGACACAGATACGCAGTATTTT. Using reference TRBV15 and TRBJ2-3 for the parts outside the CDR3, the full variable domain is DAMVIQNPRYQVTQFGKPVTLSCSQTLNHNVMYWYQQKSSQAPKLLFHYYDKDFNNEADTPDNFQSRRPNTSFCFLDIRSPGLGDTAMYLCATSRVRKDTDTQYFGPGTRLTVL.

By frequency in the sample, this clone is large (0.1 to 1%). The V gene is TRBV27, the J gene TRBJ2-3; no reliable D call. CDR1 and CDR2 from the germline V gene are MNHEY and SMNVEV (reference sequence). The V gene lost 0 bases and the J gene lost 5 bases, with 6 bases spanning the gap. This CDR3 region has 13 residues. This chain's CDR3 is CASSLSMGDTQYF. The CDR3 DNA follows: TGTGCCAGCAGTTTATCGATGGGAGATACGCAGTATTTT.

The V call is TRBV25-1, the J call TRBJ2-7, with 8 nucleotides matching TRBD1. CDR3 length: 15 amino acids. V gave up 8 bases and J gave up 3 bases; unmatched junction bases: 12. CDR1 is MGHDK and CDR2 is SYGVNS in the germline V gene. This chain's CDR3 is CASSHSTGAGYEQYF. The CDR3 DNA follows: TGTGCCAGCTCTCACTCGACAGGGGCAGGCTACGAGCAGTACTTC.

J is TRBJ2-2 and V is TRBV15; the match to TRBD1 covers 8 bases. Germline V CDR1 and CDR2: LNHNV, YYDKDF (reference sequence). The J segment lost 4 bases and the V segment lost 0 bases, leaving 7 bases of the junction unmatched. The CDR3 covers 17 residues. CDR3 sequence: CATSRDLTGASTGELFF. The CDR3 nucleotides read TGTGCCACCAGCAGAGACCTGACAGGGGCGAGCACCGGGGAGCTGTTTTTT.

This clone was counted only a few times. The chain employs TRBV9 and TRBJ1-1; weak D call: TRBD1 (5 bases). Germline values: CDR1 SGDLS, CDR2 YYNGEE. The CDR3 runs 13 residues. V lost 4 bases, J lost 1 base, and 8 bases lay in between. In nucleotides, the CDR3 is TGTGCCAGCAGCTTCACAGGGAACACTGAAGCTTTCTTT. It specifies CASSFTGNTEAFF.

As regards this clone: Other DNA sequences in the same sample also yield this CDR3. The CDR3 loop reads CASSDSGGGRSTDTQYF. The CDR3 coding sequence is TGTGCCAGCAGTGATAGCGGGGGGGGGCGGAGCACAGATACGCAGTATTTT. V gene TRBV2 combines with J gene TRBJ2-3; TRBD2 aligns across 11 bases. The CDR3 is 17 amino acids. Germline trimming cut 3 bases from V and 0 bases from J; bases unmatched to any gene: 5. Looked up from germline, CDR1 is SNHLY and CDR2 is FYNNEI.